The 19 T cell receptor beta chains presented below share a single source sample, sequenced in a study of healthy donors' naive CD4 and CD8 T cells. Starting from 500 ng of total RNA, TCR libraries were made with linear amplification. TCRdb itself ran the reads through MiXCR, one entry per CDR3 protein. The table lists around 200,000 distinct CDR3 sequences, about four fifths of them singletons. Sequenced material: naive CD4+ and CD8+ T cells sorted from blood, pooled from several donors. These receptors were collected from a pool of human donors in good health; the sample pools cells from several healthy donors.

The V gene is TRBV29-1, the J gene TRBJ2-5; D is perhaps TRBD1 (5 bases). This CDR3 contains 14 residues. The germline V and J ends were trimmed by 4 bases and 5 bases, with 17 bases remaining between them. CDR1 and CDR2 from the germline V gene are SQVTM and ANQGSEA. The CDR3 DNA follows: TGCAGCGTTGTCCCCAGGGTAGGTCAGGAGACCCAGTACTTC. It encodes CSVVPRVGQETQYF.

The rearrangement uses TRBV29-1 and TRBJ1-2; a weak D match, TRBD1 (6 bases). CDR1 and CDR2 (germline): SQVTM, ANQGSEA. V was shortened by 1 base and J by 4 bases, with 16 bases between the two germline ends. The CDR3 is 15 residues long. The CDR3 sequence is CSVEVYRDNFYGYTF. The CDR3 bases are TGCAGCGTTGAAGTTTATAGGGACAACTTCTATGGCTACACCTTC.

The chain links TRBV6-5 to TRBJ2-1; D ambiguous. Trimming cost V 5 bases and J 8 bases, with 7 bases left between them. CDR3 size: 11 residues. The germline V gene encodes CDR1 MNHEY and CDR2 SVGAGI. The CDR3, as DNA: TGTGCCAGCAGTACCCGTGATGAGCAGTTCTTC. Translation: CASSTRDEQFF.

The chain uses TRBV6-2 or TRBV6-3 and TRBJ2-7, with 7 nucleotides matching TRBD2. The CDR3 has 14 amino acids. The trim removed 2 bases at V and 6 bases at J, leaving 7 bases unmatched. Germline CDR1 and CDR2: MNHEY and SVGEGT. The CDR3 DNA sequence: TGTGCCAGCAGTTACAGGCGGGAGATTCCCGAGCAGTACTTC. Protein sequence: CASSYRREIPEQYF.

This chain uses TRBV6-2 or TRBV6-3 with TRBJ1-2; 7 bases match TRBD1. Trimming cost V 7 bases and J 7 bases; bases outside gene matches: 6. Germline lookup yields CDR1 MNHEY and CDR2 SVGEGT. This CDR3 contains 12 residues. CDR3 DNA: TGTGCCAGCACTCACAGGGGTGGTGGCTACACCTTC. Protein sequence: CASTHRGGGYTF.

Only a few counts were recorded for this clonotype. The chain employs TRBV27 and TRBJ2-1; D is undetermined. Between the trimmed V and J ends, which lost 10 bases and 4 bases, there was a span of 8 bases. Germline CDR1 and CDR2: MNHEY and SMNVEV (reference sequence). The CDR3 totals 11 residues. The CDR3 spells CATLLYNEQFF. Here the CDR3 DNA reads TGTGCCACCCTCCTATACAATGAGCAGTTCTTC.

CDR3 sequence reads: CASSQLLGPGDTEAFF. For the CDR3, the DNA is TGTGCCAGCAGCCAGCTCCTCGGGCCGGGGGACACTGAAGCTTTCTTT. The chain uses TRBV4-2 and TRBJ1-1; TRBD1 is a possible D gene (5 bases). Germline V CDR1 and CDR2: LGHNA, YNFKEQ. The CDR3 has 16 amino acids. The V and J ends lost 3 bases and 3 bases respectively, with 17 bases between them.

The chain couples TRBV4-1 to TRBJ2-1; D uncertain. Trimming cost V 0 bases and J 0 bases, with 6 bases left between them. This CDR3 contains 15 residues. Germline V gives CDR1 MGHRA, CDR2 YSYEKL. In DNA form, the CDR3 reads TGCGCCAGCAGCCAAGATGTTGGCTCCTACAATGAGCAGTTCTTC. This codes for CASSQDVGSYNEQFF.

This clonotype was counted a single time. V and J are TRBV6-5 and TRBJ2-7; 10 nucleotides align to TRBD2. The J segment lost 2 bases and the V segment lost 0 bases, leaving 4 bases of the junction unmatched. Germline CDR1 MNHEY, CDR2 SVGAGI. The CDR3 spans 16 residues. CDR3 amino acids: CASSYSILAGTYEQYF. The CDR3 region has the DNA TGTGCCAGCAGTTACTCGATACTAGCGGGGACCTACGAGCAGTACTTC.

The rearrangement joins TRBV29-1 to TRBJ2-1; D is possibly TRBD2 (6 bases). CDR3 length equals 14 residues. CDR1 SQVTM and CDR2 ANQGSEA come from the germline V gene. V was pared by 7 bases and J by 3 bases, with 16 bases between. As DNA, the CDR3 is TGCAGCGACAAATCCTGGGGGGACTACAATGAGCAGTTCTTC. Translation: CSDKSWGDYNEQFF.

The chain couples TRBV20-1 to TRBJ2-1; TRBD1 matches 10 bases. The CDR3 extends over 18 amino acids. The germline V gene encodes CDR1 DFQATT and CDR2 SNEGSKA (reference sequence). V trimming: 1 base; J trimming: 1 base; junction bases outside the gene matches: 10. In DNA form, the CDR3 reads TGCAGTGCTAGAGCGGGACAGGGGATCCCCTTTTCCTACAATGAGCAGTTCTTC. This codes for CSARAGQGIPFSYNEQFF.

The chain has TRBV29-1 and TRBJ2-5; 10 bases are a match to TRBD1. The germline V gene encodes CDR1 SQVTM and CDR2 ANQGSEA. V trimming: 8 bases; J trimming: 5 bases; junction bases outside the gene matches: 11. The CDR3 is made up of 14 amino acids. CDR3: CSNRDRGFGETQYF. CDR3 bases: TGCAGCAACCGGGACAGGGGTTTTGGGGAGACCCAGTACTTC. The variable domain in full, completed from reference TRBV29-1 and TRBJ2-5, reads SAVISQKPSRDICQRGTSLTIQCQVDSQVTMMFWYRQQPGQSLTLIATANQGSEATYESGFVIDKFPISRPNLTFSTLTVSNMSPEDSSIYLCSNRDRGFGETQYFGPGTRLLVL.

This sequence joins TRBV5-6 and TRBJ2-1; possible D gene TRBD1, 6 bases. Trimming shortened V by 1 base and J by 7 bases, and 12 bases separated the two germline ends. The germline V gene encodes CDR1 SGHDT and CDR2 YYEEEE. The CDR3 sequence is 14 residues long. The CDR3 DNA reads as TGTGCCAGCAGCTTGACCAGGGGCCGGAATGAGCAGTTCTTC. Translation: CASSLTRGRNEQFF.

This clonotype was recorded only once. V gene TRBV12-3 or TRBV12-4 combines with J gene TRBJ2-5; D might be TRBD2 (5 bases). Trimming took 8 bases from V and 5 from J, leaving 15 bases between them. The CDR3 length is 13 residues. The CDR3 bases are TGTGCCAGCCGAGTCGGAGGTGGGGAGACCCAGTACTTC. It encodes CASRVGGGETQYF.

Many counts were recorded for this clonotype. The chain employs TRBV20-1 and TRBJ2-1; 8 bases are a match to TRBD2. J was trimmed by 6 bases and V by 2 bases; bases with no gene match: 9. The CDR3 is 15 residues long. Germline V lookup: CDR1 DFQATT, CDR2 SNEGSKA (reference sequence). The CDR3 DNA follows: TGCAGTGCTAGAAGGGAAGGACTAGCTGTCAATGAGCAGTTCTTC. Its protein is CSARREGLAVNEQFF.

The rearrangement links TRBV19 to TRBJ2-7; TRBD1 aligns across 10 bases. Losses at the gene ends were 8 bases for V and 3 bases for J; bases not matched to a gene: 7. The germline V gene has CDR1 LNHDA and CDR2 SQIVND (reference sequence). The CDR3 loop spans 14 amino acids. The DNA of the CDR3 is TGTGCCAGTCGGGCGGGACAGGGGTTCTACGAGCAGTACTTC. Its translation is CASRAGQGFYEQYF. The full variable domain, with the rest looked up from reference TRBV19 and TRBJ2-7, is DGGITQSPKYLFRKEGQNVTLSCEQNLNHDAMYWYRQDPGQGLRLIYYSQIVNDFQKGDIAEGYSVSREKKESFPLTVTSAQKNPTAFYLCASRAGQGFYEQYFGPGTRLTVT.

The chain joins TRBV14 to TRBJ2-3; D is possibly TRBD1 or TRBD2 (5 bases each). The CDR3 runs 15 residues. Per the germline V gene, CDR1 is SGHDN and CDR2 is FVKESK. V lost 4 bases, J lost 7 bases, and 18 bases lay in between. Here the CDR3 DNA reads TGTGCCAGCAGCCCTTGGGACGGAATAGGGAATACGCAGTATTTT. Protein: CASSPWDGIGNTQYF.

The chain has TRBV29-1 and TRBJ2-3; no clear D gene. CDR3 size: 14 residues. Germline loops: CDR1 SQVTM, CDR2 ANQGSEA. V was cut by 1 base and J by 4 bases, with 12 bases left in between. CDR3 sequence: CSVEGIGLADTQYF. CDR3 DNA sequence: TGCAGCGTTGAAGGTATAGGTTTAGCAGATACGCAGTATTTT.

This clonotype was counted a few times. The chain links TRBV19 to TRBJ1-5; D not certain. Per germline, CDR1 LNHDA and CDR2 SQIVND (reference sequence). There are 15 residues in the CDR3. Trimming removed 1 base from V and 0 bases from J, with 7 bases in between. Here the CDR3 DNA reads TGTGCCAGTAGTATAGGTTTGATTAGCAATCAGCCCCAGCATTTT. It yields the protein CASSIGLISNQPQHF.